A selection of T cell receptor beta chains follows, all from one sample in a study of cytomegalovirus exposure and HLA in healthy donors. Data came from immunoSEQ multiplex PCR; TCRdb stores just in-frame clones and leaves some out. The sample holds about 200,000 clones, approximately 78% seen once. Sequenced sample: PBMCs. The origin of the receptors is a woman younger than 30 in good health and CMV-seronegative. Each CDR3 is given with its conserved first and last residue. The D gene is left open where the match is weak.

>TRBD1|TRBV2
CASATGAMSSYEQYF
>TRBD2|TRBV2
CASSPTSGRALETQYF
>-|TRBV6-6
CASRPTSTDTQYF
>-|TRBV30
CAWEQGFLEGYTF
>TRBD1|TRBV9
CASSVDGTGRNTIYF
>-|TRBV19
CASWPGESNQPQHF
>-|TRBV30
CAWSGLPGPGDEQFF
>-|TRBV11-2
CASSSRVSWQQETQYF
>TRBD1|TRBV6-1
CASSEAGTGLSDTQYF
>-|TRBV9
CASSDGPWAAGNTEAFF
>TRBD1|TRBV19
CASGQGDSHYGYTF
>TRBD2|TRBV28
CASSRTSGREETQYF
>TRBD1|TRBV5-4
CASSLPDRQETQYF
>TRBD2|TRBV28
CASTLGTRNTGELFF
>TRBD1|TRBV30
CAWTRQGGTGELFF
>TRBD1|TRBV5-1
CASSPGQGSYNEQFF
>-|TRBV13
CASAARPLVRNTEAFF
>-|TRBV7-2
CASSLGEASYNEQFF
>-|TRBV28
CASSLAGRDQPQHF
>TRBD2|TRBV7-9
CASSPTGTSVYNEQFF
>-|TRBV19
CASSIIGSGGLETQYF
>TRBD2|TRBV11-2
CASSLEGTSGSYEQFF
>-|TRBV6-5
CASRRHDATNEKLFF
>-|TRBV1
CTSSPLAGIQYF
>TRBD1|TRBV19
CASSADRGYSPLHF
>-|TRBV11-2
CASSRQGRNEQFF
>-|TRBV6-1
CASSEREGRSPEAFF
>-|TRBV6-1
CASSEPGHGYGYTF
>-|TRBV28
CASSILGGLDTQYF
>-|TRBV5-1
CASSLPGSSYNEQFF
>-|TRBV7-9
CASSTMGGFNEQFF
>-|TRBV30
CAWSVKVLVVRDEQFF
>-|TRBV28
CASSPETGALGQPQHF
>-|TRBV28
CASLGVGSRRQETQYF
>-|TRBV7-9
CASSSGGRGETQYF
>-|TRBV6-1
CASTIAGTDTQYF
>-|TRBV29-1
CSPRPGMGTDTQYF
>-|TRBV2
CASSDGTLGGYNSPLHF
>TRBD1|TRBV25-1
CASSEEGTGVYEQYF
>TRBD1|TRBV28
CASSKISTGGFLGDIQYF
>TRBD2|TRBV29-1
CSVGLALSEQFF
>TRBD1|TRBV5-4
CASSSPTGGGEQYF
>-|TRBV7-8
CASSPRRDQPQHF
>TRBD2|TRBV28
CASSLASGTIGHNEQFF
>-|TRBV15
CATSSPSPSGETQYF
>TRBD1|TRBV18
CASSPAGGSPLHF
>TRBD1|TRBV4-2
CASSQAPGTGGYNEQFF
>TRBD1|TRBV7-2
CASSFSGGETQYF
>-|TRBV19
CASSIAASGSFYNEQFF
>-|TRBV27
CASSGRGFDTDTQYF
>-|TRBV28
CASSSYTDSSYEQYF
>TRBD2|TRBV6-5
CASSYLGGGSTDTQYF
>-|TRBV7-7
CASSLHPLRQDGTGELFF